This TCR beta chain was recorded in a study of OX40 agonist ivuxolimab in advanced cancers. About the full investigation: Ivuxolimab was a fully human IgG2 agonistic monoclonal antibody targeting the costimulatory receptor OX40 (CD134). Three dose-escalation patients achieved partial responses, one with hepatocellular carcinoma and two with cutaneous melanoma. Intravenous ivuxolimab was administered to patients every 2 weeks at six dose levels: 0.01, 0.1, 0.3, 1.5, 3 and 10 mg/kg. Patients were allowed to have had prior anti-PD-1, anti-PD-L1 or anti-CTLA-4 therapy, and around 40% of the dose-escalation patients had previously received checkpoint inhibitors. Of the roughly 52 dose-escalation patients, hepatocellular carcinoma was present in 19, melanoma in some 15, renal cell carcinoma in 9 and head and neck cancer in 9. The paper describes the monotherapy dose-escalation part (N = 52 patients) of the phase I trial of ivuxolimab. The point of sequencing TCRbeta in the periphery was to test whether ivuxolimab changed TCR sequence diversity and drove clonal T-cell expansion. A male proportion of 75% to 85% and a mean age of approximately 58 years, ranging from 23 to 79, were recorded for the dose-escalation cohort.

As concerns this clone: There is no known antigen for this receptor. Per-nucleotide qualities are absent, and no much larger clonotype sits a single base away.

CDR3 length: 13 amino acids, cysteine to phenylalanine. Only CDR3 DNA is held: 39 bases, read in frame from base 1. Via the germline V gene, CDR1 is KGHSH and CDR2 LQKENI. V was cut back by 3 bases and J by 5 bases, leaving a gap of 7 bases between them. What the research found in general, with its limitations: Which antigens the clonally expanded peripheral T cells were specific for was not determined. At doses from 0.1 to 3.0 mg/kg, clonal expansion was seen in both CD4+ and CD8+ blood T cells between baseline and week 6. In the 0.1-3.0 mg/kg groups, partial responders had among the lowest normalized peripheral clonal expansion, particularly in CD8+ T cells. On average, CD8+ T cells showed more expanded clones than CD4+ T cells after ivuxolimab. Low levels of normalized T-cell clonal expansion were also seen in some patients who did not respond.

Genomic DNA was extracted from sorted cells for sequencing of the TCRbeta CDR3 region. The immunoSEQ Assay was used for sequencing of TCRbeta CDR3 regions. TCRdb limited this immuneACCESS table to in-frame rearrangements with V and J called. A share of clones is missing; checked studies link under half to unresolved V genes, and the rest is unexplained. Here the sample has fewer than 85,000 clones; around 78% occur a single time. 0.85% of the sample is held by the ten biggest clonotypes. The trial excluded patients who had a history of autoimmune disease or were on systemic immunosuppression. In every dose cohort, peripheral blood was drawn for TCR sequencing at baseline, cycle 4 day 1, and cycle 7 day 1. Samples came from an open-label, multicenter, first-in-human phase I dose-escalation trial of ivuxolimab. Adults with locally advanced or metastatic melanoma, renal cell, hepatocellular, or head and neck squamous cell carcinoma were enrolled in the trial. Before TCR sequencing, CD4+ and CD8+ T cells were separately sorted from peripheral blood.

This sequence originates from an adult with an advanced solid tumor such as melanoma, head and neck, liver or kidney cancer. The starting material was CD4+ or CD8+ T cells sorted from blood, obtained in a trial of the OX40 agonist ivuxolimab. Rearrangement joined TRBV18 to TRBJ2-2, with the D gene not clear enough to name. The CDR3 protein: CASSPMGTGELFF. The DNA reads as follows: TGTGCCAGCTCACCTATGGGTACCGGGGAGCTGTTTTTT.